This T cell receptor (beta chain) emerged from a study of blood T cell repertoires in COVID-19. Repertoires were generated with immunoSEQ multiplex PCR, while TCRdb's copy carries only in-frame clones and drops some. This sample yields approximately 200,000 clones, of which roughly 88% are seen a single time; over 2.5% belongs to the top ten. This clone was seen only a few times. Germline CDR1 and CDR2: KGHSH and LQKENI. The CDR3 runs to 16 residues. Trimming removed 0 bases from V and 9 bases from J, with 18 bases in between. This sequence was found in a man aged 60 to 69 with acute or convalescent COVID-19. The sequenced sample consisted of peripheral blood. V usage is TRBV18 and J usage is TRBJ2-1; D is undetermined. This chain's CDR3 is CASSPPVARGLGEQFF. CDR3 DNA sequence: TGTGCCAGCTCACCACCAGTGGCCCGCGGATTGGGTGAGCAGTTCTTC.